This note documents a single TCR beta chain sequence. This receptor's antigen is unknown. Per-base qualities were not stored, and no clone one base away is much larger. To be included, a participant needed at least one PBMC sample from before ART initiation plus at least two post-ART samples. All participants with HIV were treated in the United States of America. Cryopreserved samples of roughly 0.95-10 million PBMC were thawed and washed before DNA extraction. At the time of the earliest PBMC sample, participants with HIV were aged between roughly 23 and 60 years. Per participant, PBMC samples came from 1-4 timepoints prior to ART initiation and 2-8 timepoints following ART initiation, for a median of 7 samples. Serial HIV viral load, CD4+ T-cell count, ART history and demographic data were obtained for every participant. Genomic DNA was extracted from unsorted PBMC with a Qiagen kit on a QIAcube, processed in batches of 12 samples.

The data derive from a study of long-term antiretroviral therapy in people with HIV (dated by TCRdb to between 2021 and 2023). Regarding the study in general: The earliest samples were collected approximately a decade before the 2015 WHO recommendation for immediate ART, a period when ART was typically delayed until CD4 counts fell. Whether ART initiation and durable HIV suppression were associated with changes in peripheral blood TRB repertoire composition and diversity was tested in a retrospective serial study. A total of roughly 200 cryopreserved PBMC samples were contributed to the cohort by 30 adults with confirmed HIV infection, with samples collected serially over a mean of around 6 years (range 1-12). About 35% of the 30 participants with HIV were female. No cross-contamination during QIAcube processing was shown when test extractions of a monoclonal T-cell line were performed alongside about 30 polyclonal samples.

In the germline V gene, CDR1 corresponds to SGDLS and CDR2 to YYNGEE. The CDR3 has 14 amino acids, counting the end cysteine and phenylalanine. CDR3 DNA is the only sequence kept; it has 42 bases, read in frame from the first base. V is cut by 0 bases and J by 2 bases, and the space between the germline ends is 8 bases. Sequencing of the TRB variable region was done with the immunoSEQ hsTCRB v3.0 assay at survey level resolution. A depth of about 40,000-50,000 T-cell genomes per sample was targeted for TRB sequencing. Pooled TRB libraries were sequenced on an Illumina MiSeq with a v3 150-cycle kit. The paper's processing steps were these. Repertoire analysis ran in R within a reproducible Nextflow workflow covering QC, data transformation and analysis. LymphoSeq2, an R package for AIRR-Seq data exploration, was used to implement custom analyses. Four samples that produced fewer than 5000 total TRB sequences were removed, so 200 or so HIV repertoires were analyzed. Among the 190 or so HIV repertoires that were kept, some 61 were collected before ART initiation and more than 120 were collected after ART initiation. Each repertoire was downsampled to 5000 TRB nucleotide sequences, and summary statistics were averaged across 100 downsampling iterations. The analysis kept only TRB sequences whose CDR3 regions were at least seven amino acids long. Two measures captured diversity: a Shannon entropy-derived clonality score and the Gini coefficient. Repertoire networks linked the top 5000 CDR3 amino acid sequences whenever two sequences differed by an edit distance of one. GLIPH2 predicted antigen specificity groups and MHC restriction for TRB CDR3 amino acid sequences. CDR3 amino acid sequences were matched against VDJdb and McPAS-TCR to flag known CMV, EBV, HIV or tissue antigen associations. Pre-ART, post-ART and control groups were compared with Wilcoxon signed-rank tests and Holm-Bonferroni correction. TCRdb took over this immuneACCESS table, retaining in-frame rearrangements with V and J assigned. Such tables are incomplete; in checked studies, under half of the missing clones stem from an unresolved V gene, and the remainder is unexplained. Clone size and the V and J calls come from that table; the DNA yielded D and trimming. This sample holds about 29,000 clones; more than 85% were observed only once. 6% to 8.5% of the sample is held by the ten biggest clonotypes.

What the authors observed across the whole study: Samples dated from about 2004 to 2018, and the ART regimens used may be less effective than current ones. Limited PBMC availability meant only the TCR beta chain was sequenced, without alpha chain pairing. No data were available on ART adherence, viral resistance or therapy changes, limiting inferences about post-ART repertoire changes. Because pre-ART samples had limited cell numbers, unsorted PBMC were profiled rather than sorted CD4+ and CD8+ T cells. Narrower CDR3 length ranges were observed in HIV repertoires than in controls, and an antigen-experienced repertoire with only a slight naive shift after ART was suggested by the network structure. At every time point, the repertoire was dominated by expanded TRB clones first identified before ART initiation, although this dominance fluctuated and, in many PLHIV, declined after ART. ART initiation was associated with a significant increase in TRB diversity, but diversity stayed significantly below transplant donor controls even after long-term ART.

The input for sequencing was unsorted PBMCs, taken around 5 years before starting antiretroviral therapy. The V gene is TRBV9 and the J gene is TRBJ2-5; a weak D assignment points to TRBD2 (5 bases agree). This clonotype was sampled from a man aged 45 to 65 with HIV. The sequenced DNA: TGTGCCAGCAGCGTAGGAGCGGCTCAAGAGACCCAGTACTTC. This encodes CASSVGAAQETQYF.